The source of this TCR beta chain is a study of blood T cell repertoires in COVID-19. Original processing notes: The authors estimated nucleated cell counts from reference gene primer amplification. The method was immunoSEQ multiplex PCR; TCRdb's version includes in-frame clones alone and lacks a portion of them. The V and J calls and clone size are taken from that table; D and trimming were inferred from the DNA. This sample has 250,000 to 350,000 clones; about 90% occur once, and the top ten carry 7.8%. The CDR3 runs 15 residues. CDR1 is LNHDA, CDR2 SQIVND, per germline (reference sequence). The ends lost 3 bases at V and 6 bases at J; junction bases unmatched: 7. This clone was seen a few times.

Sequencing input: peripheral blood. V is TRBV19 and J is TRBJ1-5, with 8 bases matching TRBD1. The sequence derives from a woman aged 50 to 60 who had recovered from COVID-19. For the CDR3, the DNA is TGTGCCAGTAGTATCTGGACAGGGATGGTTCAGCCCCAGCATTTT. Translated, it gives CASSIWTGMVQPQHF.